These 19 T cell receptor beta chains came from one sample sequenced in a study of blood T cell repertoires in COVID-19. Only in-frame clones appear in the TCRdb table, and some are missing; sequencing was by immunoSEQ multiplex PCR. The table shows hundreds of thousands of clones, with about 89% occurring only once. The sample was PBMCs or T cells enriched from blood (not recorded which). These receptors were obtained from a woman aged 35 to 49 who had recovered from COVID-19.

This chain uses TRBV2 with TRBJ1-3, with 7 bases aligning to TRBD1. The CDR3 spans 14 residues. Germline-derived CDR1 and CDR2 are SNHLY and FYNNEI. The V and J ends lost 10 bases and 4 bases, in that order; junction bases with no gene match: 10. This CDR3 is CAISKRGQGNTIYF. The CDR3 nucleotides are TGTGCCATAAGTAAGAGGGGGCAAGGAAACACCATATATTTT.

This chain links TRBV7-2 with TRBJ2-2; 10 bases agree with TRBD2. Looked up from germline, CDR1 is SGHTA and CDR2 is FQGNSA. V lost 8 bases, J lost 4 bases, and 4 bases stayed unmatched. This CDR3 has 14 residues. The CDR3 reads CASERGGSTGELFF. Here the CDR3 DNA reads TGTGCCAGCGAGCGGGGGGGATCCACCGGGGAGCTGTTTTTT.

This CDR3 is CASSLSSGGFYNEQFF. The CDR3 region has the DNA TGCGCCAGCAGCCTTTCTAGCGGGGGGTTCTACAATGAGCAGTTCTTC. V gene TRBV5-1 combines with J gene TRBJ2-1, with 11 nucleotides matching TRBD2. J lost 3 bases, V lost 4 bases, and 6 bases had no gene match. There are 16 residues in the CDR3. Germline V gene sequence: CDR1 SGHRS, CDR2 YFSETQ.

J is TRBJ2-1 and V is TRBV2; the D gene is possibly TRBD1 (5 bases). This CDR3 contains 14 residues. CDR1 is SNHLY, CDR2 FYNNEI, per germline. V was cut by 6 bases and J by 6 bases, with 15 bases left in between. The CDR3 protein is CASRDLLRGNEQFF. CDR3 coding DNA: TGTGCCAGCAGGGATCTATTAAGGGGCAATGAGCAGTTCTTC.

The chain joins TRBV5-1 to TRBJ2-7; 11 positions agree with TRBD1. The CDR3 consists of 18 residues. With V trimmed by 0 bases and J by 7 bases, 15 bases remained unmatched. CDR1 and CDR2 from the germline V gene are SGHRS and YFSETQ. CDR3 sequence reads: CASSLGAIGQGAFGEQYF. The CDR3, as DNA: TGCGCCAGCAGCTTGGGAGCTATCGGACAGGGGGCTTTTGGTGAGCAGTACTTC.

This chain joins TRBV18 and TRBJ1-1; possibly TRBD1 for D (5 bases). This CDR3 spans 14 amino acids. Germline V CDR1 and CDR2: KGHSH, LQKENI. The V end was cut by 3 bases, the J end by 1 base, with 9 bases between. CDR3 loop: CASSPGGRNTEAFF. CDR3 coding DNA: TGTGCCAGCTCACCGGGGGGAAGGAACACTGAAGCTTTCTTT. Using reference TRBV18 and TRBJ1-1 for the parts outside the CDR3, the full variable domain is NAGVMQNPRHLVRRRGQEARLRCSPMKGHSHVYWYRQLPEEGLKFMVYLQKENIIDESGMPKERFSAEFPKEGPSILRIQQVVRGDSAAYFCASSPGGRNTEAFFGQGTRLTVV.

This clone occurred a few times. The chain uses TRBV6-2 or TRBV6-3 and TRBJ1-2, with TRBD1 matching 7 bases. After removal of 6 bases from V and 2 bases from J, the junction contained 12 bases not matched to a gene. The CDR3 loop spans 16 amino acids. CDR1 and CDR2 from the germline V gene are MNHEY and SVGEGT. CDR3 coding DNA: TGTGCCAGCAGCCCCGACCGAAAGACAGGGAACTATGGCTACACCTTC. Translating gives CASSPDRKTGNYGYTF.

The J gene is TRBJ1-1, the V gene TRBV5-4; 9 bases align to TRBD1. The junction had 2 bases not matched to a gene; V was cut back by 1 base and J by 1 base. The CDR3 totals 15 residues. Germline V gene sequence: CDR1 SGHNT, CDR2 YYREEE (reference sequence). The CDR3 DNA follows: TGTGCCAGCAGCTTGAAGGGACAGGGGAACACTGAAGCTTTCTTT. It translates to CASSLKGQGNTEAFF. Combining the CDR3 with reference TRBV5-4 and TRBJ1-1 gives the whole variable domain ETGVTQSPTHLIKTRGQQVTLRCSSQSGHNTVSWYQQALGQGPQFIFQYYREEENGRGNFPPRFSGLQFPNYSSELNVNALELDDSALYLCASSLKGQGNTEAFFGQGTRLTVV.

The chain carries TRBV7-9 and TRBJ2-3, with 7 bases aligning to TRBD2. This CDR3 contains 14 residues. V lost 5 bases, J lost 6 bases, and 8 bases stayed unmatched. CDR1 SEHNR and CDR2 FQNEAQ come from the germline V gene (reference sequence). CDR3 in amino acids: CASSPLTSRDTQYF. For the CDR3, the DNA is TGTGCCAGCAGCCCCTTGACTAGCAGGGATACGCAGTATTTT.

The genes are TRBV19 and TRBJ2-5; 7 nucleotides align to TRBD2. CDR1 is LNHDA, CDR2 SQIVND, per germline (reference sequence). The CDR3 spans 12 residues. J lost 2 bases, V lost 7 bases, and 1 base had no gene match. The CDR3 is CASTGGQETQYF. Written as DNA, the CDR3 is TGTGCCAGTACCGGGGGGCAAGAGACCCAGTACTTC.

This rearrangement joins TRBV24-1 to TRBJ1-4; tentative D call: TRBD1 (6 bases). Trimming pared 5 bases from V and 5 bases from J, leaving 11 bases between. Per the germline V gene, CDR1 is KGHDR and CDR2 is SFDVKD. The CDR3 consists of 14 residues. CDR3 coding DNA: TGTGCCACCAGTGCAGGGGAGTTAAATGAAAAACTGTTTTTT. Residues: CATSAGELNEKLFF.

This chain's CDR3 is CASSRSGLAGGPNTGELFF. The CDR3 bases are TGTGCCAGCAGCCGATCTGGGCTAGCGGGAGGTCCGAACACCGGGGAGCTGTTTTTT. The V call is TRBV4-2, the J call TRBJ2-2; 11 bases fit TRBD2. The CDR3 covers 19 residues. Germline V lookup: CDR1 LGHNA, CDR2 YNFKEQ. V was clipped by 4 bases and J by 0 bases; unmatched bases: 10.

The CDR3 is CASSFAGGPFYEQYF. CDR3 DNA: TGTGCCAGCAGCTTCGCGGGGGGGCCTTTCTACGAGCAGTACTTC. The chain combines TRBV7-2 with TRBJ2-7, with 9 bases that match TRBD2. The CDR3 extends over 15 amino acids. The ends lost 3 bases at V and 3 bases at J; junction bases unmatched: 6. Germline CDR1 is SGHTA and CDR2 is FQGNSA.

This clone was observed a single time. The chain is built from TRBV5-5 and TRBJ2-6; D ambiguous. V was pared by 0 bases and J by 0 bases, with 7 bases between. Germline V lookup: CDR1 SGHKS, CDR2 YYEKEE (reference sequence). This CDR3 contains 16 residues. CDR3 bases: TGTGCCAGCAGCTTGGCATGGGCCTCTGGGGCCAACGTCCTGACTTTC. As protein: CASSLAWASGANVLTF.

The chain employs TRBV5-8 and TRBJ1-5; 7 bases map to TRBD1. The V gene's germline CDR1 is SGHTS and CDR2 YDEGEE. Trimming took 6 bases from V and 3 from J; bases not matched to a gene: 12. This CDR3 contains 16 residues. In nucleotides, the CDR3 is TGTGCCAGCAATAGATTAGGGGGCTACGACAATCAGCCCCAGCATTTT. Protein sequence: CASNRLGGYDNQPQHF.

Notes on this clone: Other DNA sequences of this sample code for an identical CDR3. This rearrangement joins TRBV5-1 to TRBJ1-1, with D perhaps TRBD1 (5 bases). V lost 0 bases to trimming and J lost 1 base, with 7 bases between them. Germline CDR1 reads SGHRS; CDR2 reads YFSETQ. This CDR3 is built from 14 residues. The CDR3 bases are TGCGCCAGCAGCTTGGAAAGGGGGAACACTGAAGCTTTCTTT. Amino acids: CASSLERGNTEAFF.

The V call is TRBV7-9, the J call TRBJ2-1; D is uncertain. V was pared by 4 bases and J by 2 bases, with 12 bases between. The CDR3 is 15 residues long. CDR1 is SEHNR, CDR2 FQNEAQ, per germline (reference sequence). The CDR3 sequence: CASSSPGFAYNEQFF. CDR3 in DNA: TGTGCCAGCAGCTCGCCGGGTTTCGCCTACAATGAGCAGTTCTTC.

Here the CDR3 reads CASSLRDRGTAVYEQYF. In nucleotides, the CDR3 is TGTGCCAGCAGCTTGAGGGACAGGGGGACGGCAGTCTACGAGCAGTACTTC. The chain is built from TRBV5-8 and TRBJ2-7; 11 nucleotides match TRBD1. CDR1 is SGHTS and CDR2 is YDEGEE in the germline V gene. The CDR3 is 17 residues long. After removal of 1 base from V and 3 bases from J, the junction contained 9 bases not matched to a gene.

The rearrangement uses TRBV29-1 and TRBJ1-2; no reliable D call. This CDR3 contains 12 residues. Trimming shortened V by 3 bases and J by 4 bases, and 9 bases separated the two germline ends. Germline-derived CDR1 and CDR2 are SQVTM and ANQGSEA. In DNA form, the CDR3 reads TGCAGCGTTGAGGCCGTCTCCTATGGCTACACCTTC. Its protein is CSVEAVSYGYTF.